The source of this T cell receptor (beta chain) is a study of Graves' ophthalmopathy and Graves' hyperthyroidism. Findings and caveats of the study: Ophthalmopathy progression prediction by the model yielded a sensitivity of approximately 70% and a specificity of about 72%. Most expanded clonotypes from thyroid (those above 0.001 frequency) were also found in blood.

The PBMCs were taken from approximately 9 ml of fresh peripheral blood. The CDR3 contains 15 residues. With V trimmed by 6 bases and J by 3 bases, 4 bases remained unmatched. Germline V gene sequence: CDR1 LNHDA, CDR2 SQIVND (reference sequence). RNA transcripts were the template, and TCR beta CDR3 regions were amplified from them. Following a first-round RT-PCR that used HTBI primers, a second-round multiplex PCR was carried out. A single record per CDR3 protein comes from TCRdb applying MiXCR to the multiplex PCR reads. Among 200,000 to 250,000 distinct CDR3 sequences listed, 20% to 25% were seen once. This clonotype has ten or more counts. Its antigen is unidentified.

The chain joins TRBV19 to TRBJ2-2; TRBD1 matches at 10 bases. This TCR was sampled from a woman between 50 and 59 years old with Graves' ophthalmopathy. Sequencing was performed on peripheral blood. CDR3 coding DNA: TGTGCCAGTAGGACGGGACAGGGGTACACCGGGGAGCTGTTTTTT. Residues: CASRTGQGYTGELFF.